This T cell receptor (beta chain) originates from a study of T cell changes during pregnancy in multiple sclerosis. Profiled with immunoSEQ multiplex PCR; TCRdb holds only in-frame clones, not every one. The data show about 22,000 clones, just over 90% seen once. The CDR3 contains 13 residues. CDR1 is ENHRY, CDR2 SYGVKD, per germline. The J segment lost 8 bases and the V segment lost 10 bases, leaving 9 bases of the junction unmatched. Sequencing was performed on CD4+ T cells from peripheral blood mononuclear cells, taken after pregnancy. The receptor comes from a female donor in good health, enrolled as a control in a pregnancy study. The V call is TRBV10-3, the J call TRBJ1-4, with TRBD1 identical over 8 bases. The CDR3 is CATGQVEGEKLFF. The CDR3 nucleotides read TGTGCCACGGGACAGGTCGAGGGGGAAAAACTGTTTTTT.